Listed below are T cell receptor beta chains from one sample, sequenced in a study of T cell responses to AZD1222 COVID-19 vaccine. Sequenced by immunoSEQ multiplex PCR; TCRdb stores in-frame clones only, minus some. The repertoire consists of 120,000 or so clones, with approximately 83% occurring once and the leading ten covering more than 7.5%. The sequencing here drew on peripheral blood, taken on day 0 of AZD1222 vaccination. These receptors originate from an adult in good health. The conserved cysteine and the conserved F or W are not part of the CDR3 here. D genes are given only for firm matches.

TRBJ1-5	TRBV28	-	ASSFKGQPQH
TRBJ1-4	TRBV3-1/TRBV3-2	-	ASSHSEGQREKLF
TRBJ1-3	TRBV9	-	ASSVVGSGNTIY
TRBJ1-2	TRBV2	TRBD1	ASSKRGQGNYGYT
TRBJ2-7	TRBV11-2	TRBD2	ASSRSGRPYEQY
TRBJ1-6	TRBV30	-	AWSVRSSGSSYNSPLH
TRBJ1-6	TRBV21-1	-	ASSMKYRGDNSPLH
TRBJ1-4	TRBV18	TRBD1	ASSPGTANEKLF
TRBJ1-1	TRBV6-4	-	ASSGSRRENTEAF
TRBJ2-1	TRBV12-3/TRBV12-4	TRBD2	AAGDSYNEQF
TRBJ1-1	TRBV19	-	ASRDSGTEAF
TRBJ2-7	TRBV2	TRBD1	ASSEALPGQGDEQY
TRBJ2-5	TRBV2	-	ASSGESKETQY
TRBJ2-7	TRBV7-2	-	ASSLALQGVEQY
TRBJ1-6	TRBV27	TRBD1	ASSYLPGQAGTPLH
TRBJ2-3	TRBV20-1	-	SARVSDTQY
TRBJ2-5	TRBV19	TRBD2	ASSGGAAGETQY
TRBJ2-5	TRBV12-3/TRBV12-4	-	ASSVYQETQY
TRBJ2-1	TRBV3-1/TRBV3-2	-	ASSQGRPYNEQF
TRBJ2-3	TRBV7-2	-	ASSLVTTDTQY
TRBJ2-7	TRBV2	-	ASRKGFRGLYEQY
TRBJ2-7	TRBV28	-	ASGVSRGEQY
TRBJ2-7	TRBV28	TRBD2	ASRPSGAYYEQY
TRBJ1-2	TRBV28	TRBD1	ASSLGGQGISYGYT
TRBJ1-1	TRBV28	-	ASSSGGVKSEAF
TRBJ1-2	TRBV19	-	ASRPAAVYGYT
TRBJ1-6	TRBV7-2	-	ASSTFGAYNSPLH
TRBJ2-7	TRBV3-1/TRBV3-2	TRBD1	ASSFPGQGAHEQY
TRBJ1-3	TRBV11-2	-	ASSPDSSGNTIY
TRBJ2-1	TRBV3-1/TRBV3-2	-	ASSQDLAGSYNEQF
TRBJ2-7	TRBV5-4	TRBD2	ASSPGTSGYYEQY
TRBJ2-1	TRBV19	-	ASDAGEWSDNEQF
TRBJ2-7	TRBV7-2	TRBD2	ASSLAGGSGYEQY
TRBJ2-1	TRBV24-1	TRBD2	ATSDHGLAGDQRSYNEQF
TRBJ1-2	TRBV2	-	ASRSQDYGYT
TRBJ1-4	TRBV7-2	-	ASSSGHSGEKLF
TRBJ1-5	TRBV5-6	-	ASSLRGGPNQPQH
TRBJ1-2	TRBV19	TRBD1	ASSTSPDRVGYT
TRBJ2-7	TRBV28	TRBD1	ASSPAGTGVYEQY
TRBJ2-1	TRBV7-3	-	ASSPGRTNYNEQF
TRBJ2-7	TRBV5-1	TRBD1	ASSPRTGGTYEQY
TRBJ2-2	TRBV6-5	-	ASSYLMTGELF
TRBJ2-1	TRBV24-1	TRBD2	ATSDPTSGRYNEQF
TRBJ1-1	TRBV19	-	ASSINPGYTEAF
TRBJ2-7	TRBV29-1	-	SVERLAVEQY
TRBJ1-6	TRBV7-9	-	ASSLEGTESPLH
TRBJ2-7	TRBV12-3/TRBV12-4	-	ASSFNRVYEQY
TRBJ2-7	TRBV30	-	AGTAGTVIYEQY
TRBJ1-1	TRBV6-4	-	ASSAGQNTEAF
TRBJ1-2	TRBV23-1	-	AGFIVGEGTYLYGYT
TRBJ2-7	TRBV28	TRBD1	ASTPTGSYEQY
TRBJ2-2	TRBV5-1	-	ASSLGQNTGELF
TRBJ2-6	TRBV18	TRBD1	ASSPPKGQGALFSGANVLT
TRBJ2-7	TRBV7-2	-	ASSLVRWEAASYEQY
TRBJ2-1	TRBV3-1/TRBV3-2	-	ASSQGYYNEQF
TRBJ2-7	TRBV4-1	TRBD1	ASSPAEGGIYEQY
TRBJ2-7	TRBV6-6	TRBD2	ASSRLAGGGSYEQY
TRBJ2-7	TRBV3-1/TRBV3-2	-	ASSSLASSYEQY
TRBJ2-3	TRBV28	TRBD2	ATTAGASGTDTQY